This record looks at one T cell receptor beta chain sequence and its context. The antigen is unknown. TCRdb's table, derived via immunoSEQ multiplex PCR, lists solely in-frame clones and lacks some. The table records approximately 100,000 clones, 93% of them present only once. This sample was taken from a study of T cell responses to AZD1222 COVID-19 vaccine. As for the study in general: Samples with a second dose at about 4 or about 12 weeks were pooled together.

Study-wide results and limits: Spike-specific TCR repertoires showed rising breadth and depth after two AZD1222 doses.

Trimming cost V 0 bases and J 3 bases; bases outside gene matches: 2. Germline V gene data show CDR1 as SGHKS and CDR2 as YYEKEE (reference sequence). The CDR3 is 15 residues long. V is TRBV5-5 and J is TRBJ2-7, with 11 nucleotides matching TRBD1. This TCR came from an adult in good health. The source material was peripheral blood, sampled on day 0 of AZD1222 vaccination. The CDR3 loop is CASSLVGTGGYEQYF. Written as DNA, the CDR3 is TGTGCCAGCAGCTTGGTAGGGACAGGGGGCTACGAGCAGTACTTC.